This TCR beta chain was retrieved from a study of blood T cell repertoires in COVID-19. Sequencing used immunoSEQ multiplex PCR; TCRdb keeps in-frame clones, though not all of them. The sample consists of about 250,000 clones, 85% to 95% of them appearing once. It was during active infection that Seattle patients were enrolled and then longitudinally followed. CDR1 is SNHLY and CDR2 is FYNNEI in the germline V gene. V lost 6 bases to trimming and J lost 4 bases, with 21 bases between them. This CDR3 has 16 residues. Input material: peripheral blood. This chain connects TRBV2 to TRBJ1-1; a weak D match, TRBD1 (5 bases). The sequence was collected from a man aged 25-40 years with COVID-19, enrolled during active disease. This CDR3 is CASSALARVLSTEAFF. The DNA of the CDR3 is TGTGCCAGCAGCGCCTTAGCCAGGGTTTTAAGCACTGAAGCTTTCTTT.